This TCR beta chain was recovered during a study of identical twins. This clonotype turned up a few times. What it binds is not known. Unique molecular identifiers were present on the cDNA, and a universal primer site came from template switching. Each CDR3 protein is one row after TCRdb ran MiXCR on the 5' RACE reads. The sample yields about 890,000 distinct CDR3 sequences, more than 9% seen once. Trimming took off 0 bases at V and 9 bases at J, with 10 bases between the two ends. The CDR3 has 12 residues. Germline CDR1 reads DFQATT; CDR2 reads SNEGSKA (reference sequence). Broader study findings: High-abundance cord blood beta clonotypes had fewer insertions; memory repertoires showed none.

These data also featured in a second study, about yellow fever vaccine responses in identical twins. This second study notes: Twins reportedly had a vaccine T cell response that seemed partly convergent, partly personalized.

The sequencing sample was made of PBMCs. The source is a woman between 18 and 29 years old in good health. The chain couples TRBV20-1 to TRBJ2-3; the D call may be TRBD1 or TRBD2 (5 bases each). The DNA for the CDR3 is TGCAGTGCTAGAGATGGGGGTGGCACGCAGTATTTT. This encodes CSARDGGGTQYF.